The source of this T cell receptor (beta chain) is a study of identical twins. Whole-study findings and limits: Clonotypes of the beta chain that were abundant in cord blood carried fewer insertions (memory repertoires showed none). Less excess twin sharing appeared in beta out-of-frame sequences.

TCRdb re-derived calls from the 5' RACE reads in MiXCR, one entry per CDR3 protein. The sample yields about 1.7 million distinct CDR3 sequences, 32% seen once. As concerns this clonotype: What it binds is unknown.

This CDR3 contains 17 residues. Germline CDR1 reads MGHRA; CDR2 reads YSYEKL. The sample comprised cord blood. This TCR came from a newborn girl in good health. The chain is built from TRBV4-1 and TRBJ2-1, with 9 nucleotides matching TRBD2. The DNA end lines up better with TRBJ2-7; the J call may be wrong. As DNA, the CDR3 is TGCGCCAGCAGCCAAGGGGCGGGAGGGCGCTCCTACAATGAGCAGTACTTC. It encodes CASSQGAGGRSYNEQYF.